This TCR beta chain was captured in a study of T cell changes during pregnancy in multiple sclerosis. Germline CDR1 is GTSNPN and CDR2 is SVGIG (reference sequence). This CDR3 spans 15 amino acids. J gave up 6 bases and V 3 bases, and 11 bases lay outside the gene matches. This clone occurred once. TCRdb keeps only in-frame clones here, not all; method: immunoSEQ multiplex PCR. This sample has more than 65,000 clones, with about 95% found just once. This chain uses TRBV30 with TRBJ2-7; 10 nucleotides align to TRBD1. The source was peripheral blood, collected in the second trimester of pregnancy. The receptor's source is a female donor with multiple sclerosis, enrolled in a pregnancy study. The CDR3 loop reads CAWSPTGGAQVEQYF. DNA of the CDR3: TGTGCCTGGAGCCCGACAGGGGGCGCCCAGGTCGAGCAGTACTTC.